The present TCR beta chain was sequenced within a study of blood T cell repertoires in COVID-19 (dated by TCRdb to 2020 to 2022). About the study as a whole: Samples from collaborators originated in the United States, Italy and Spain and spanned both the acute and convalescent phases of COVID-19. Samples were obtained from the ongoing ImmuneRACE study (first 160 participants) and from about 1,300 subjects provided by 6 global collaborators. Subjects who had been exposed to COVID-19, were actively infected with it, or had recovered from it provided the deeply sampled blood TCRbeta repertoires that made up the dataset. The repertoires were released in a freely available public database meant as a resource for research on the immune response to SARS-CoV-2. The material from the prospective study consisted of cDNA or gDNA derived from T cells, B-cell-depleted T cells, or PBMCs. Where available, HLA class I and class II types were taken from metadata supplied by the sample provider and were not determined by assay-based typing. The sample metadata nearly always contained a de-identified subject ID, COVID-19 status, age in years and sex.

Participants in the prospective study were enrolled through a virtual design, were aged roughly 18 to 100 years, and lived in roughly 25 United States geographic areas. In the prospective study, participants were assigned to cohorts based on the clinical history participants reported in a screening survey and a study questionnaire. In the prospective study, whole blood, serum and a nasopharyngeal or oropharyngeal swab were collected from each participant by mobile phlebotomists. Over a roughly 2-month period, participants in the prospective study had the option of providing additional blood draws and questionnaires. Blood samples from the prospective study were shipped frozen or at room temperature prior to DNA extraction. TCRbeta CDR3 regions were amplified from genomic DNA using the immunoSEQ Assay, a bias-controlled multiplex PCR. Per the source publication's procedure: The number of nucleated cells in each sample was estimated from the amplification of reference gene primers within the assay. To quantify the absolute abundance of each unique TCRbeta CDR3 rearrangement, sequence reads were collapsed and filtered. For each sample, productive Simpson clonality was calculated as the square root of Simpson's diversity index over productive rearrangements. TCRdb holds this immuneACCESS table with in-frame rearrangements only. Some clones are missing; in checked studies, unresolved V genes explain under half, and the rest has no known cause. That table gives V, J and clone size, and the DNA gave D and trimming. This sample holds 150,000 or so clones; roughly nine tenths were observed only once. The ten biggest clones cover roughly 1.2% of the sample.

From the cysteine through the phenylalanine, the CDR3 covers 13 amino acids. Only CDR3 DNA remains: 39 bases, in frame from the first base. V and J are truncated by 3 bases and 3 bases respectively, leaving an intervening sequence of 10 bases. The CDR1 and CDR2 encoded by the germline V gene are SGHDT and YYEEEE. Regarding this clone: Its binding antigen is unknown. Per-nucleotide qualities are absent, and no much larger clonotype sits a single base away.

Study-wide conclusions, independent of this receptor: The quantity of clinical and demographic metadata differed by source and by participant and was supplied without curation.

The sequence derives from a human donor with acute COVID-19. The donor label of this sample is uncertain. The sequenced material came from PBMCs or T cells enriched from blood (not recorded which). This receptor chain uses TRBV5-6 and TRBJ2-7; the D segment could be TRBD1, given 6 matching bases. The CDR3 has the sequence CASSSGHLYEQYF. The nucleotide sequence is TGTGCCAGCAGCTCGGGACACCTCTACGAGCAGTACTTC. Outside the CDR3, residues come from the reference TRBV5-6 and TRBJ2-7 proteins, so the full variable domain is: DAGVTQSPTHLIKTRGQQVTLRCSPKSGHDTVSWYQQALGQGPQFIFQYYEEEERQRGNFPDRFSGHQFPNYSSELNVNALLLGDSALYLCASSSGHLYEQYFGPGTRLTVT.